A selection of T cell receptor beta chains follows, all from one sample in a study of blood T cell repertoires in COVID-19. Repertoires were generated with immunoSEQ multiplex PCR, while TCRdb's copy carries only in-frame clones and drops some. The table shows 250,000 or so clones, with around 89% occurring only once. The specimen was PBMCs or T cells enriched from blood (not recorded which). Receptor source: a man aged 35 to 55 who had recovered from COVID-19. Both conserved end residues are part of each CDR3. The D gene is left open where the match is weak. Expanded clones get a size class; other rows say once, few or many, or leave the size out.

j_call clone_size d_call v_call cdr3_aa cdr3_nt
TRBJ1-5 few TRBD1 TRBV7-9 CASSSGDRGHQPQHF TGTGCCAGCAGCTCAGGTGACAGGGGGCATCAGCCCCAGCATTTT
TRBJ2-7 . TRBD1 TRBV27 CASRGTGVHEQYF TGTGCCAGCAGGGGGACAGGGGTTCACGAGCAGTACTTC
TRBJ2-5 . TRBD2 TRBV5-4 CASNQIPGGVGETQYF TGTGCCAGCAACCAAATCCCGGGGGGGGTTGGAGAGACCCAGTACTTC
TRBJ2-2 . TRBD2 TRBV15 CATSRGLASTGELFF TGTGCCACCAGCAGGGGACTAGCGAGCACCGGGGAGCTGTTTTTT
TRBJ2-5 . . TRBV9 CASSTEGDTWETQYF TGTGCCAGCAGCACAGAGGGAGATACCTGGGAGACCCAGTACTTC
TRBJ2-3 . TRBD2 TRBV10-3 CAISSGTSGGSTDTQYF TGTGCCATCAGTTCCGGGACTAGCGGGGGTAGCACAGATACGCAGTATTTT
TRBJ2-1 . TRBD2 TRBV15 CATSRDRGSGNNEQFF TGTGCCACCAGCAGAGATCGGGGTAGCGGGAACAATGAGCAGTTCTTC
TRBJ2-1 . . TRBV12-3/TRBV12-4 CASSFLNEQFF TGTGCCAGCAGTTTTCTCAATGAGCAGTTCTTC
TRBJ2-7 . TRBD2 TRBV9 CASSVGLAGQGEQYF TGTGCCAGCAGCGTGGGACTAGCGGGTCAGGGTGAGCAGTACTTC
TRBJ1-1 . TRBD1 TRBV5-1 CASSLDRGYGEAFF TGCGCCAGCAGCTTGGACAGGGGTTATGGTGAAGCTTTCTTT
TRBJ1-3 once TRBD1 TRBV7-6 CASSLARGGVRNTIYF TGTGCCAGCAGCTTAGCGCGAGGGGGCGTTCGAAACACCATATATTTT
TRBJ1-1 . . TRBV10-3 CAIAMADTEAFF TGTGCCATTGCCATGGCGGACACTGAAGCTTTCTTT
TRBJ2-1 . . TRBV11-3 CASSLVPGLSTEQFF TGTGCCAGCAGCTTAGTACCCGGACTTTCCACTGAGCAGTTCTTC
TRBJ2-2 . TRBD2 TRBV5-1 CASSPNPGLAGHTGELFF TGCGCCAGCAGCCCCAACCCGGGACTAGCGGGGCACACCGGGGAGCTGTTTTTT
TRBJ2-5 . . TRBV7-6 CASSPLRVTQETQYF TGTGCCAGCAGCCCCTTGCGGGTAACGCAAGAGACCCAGTACTTC
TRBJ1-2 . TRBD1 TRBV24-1 CATRAGQGAGSYTF TGTGCCACCAGGGCGGGACAGGGAGCGGGTAGCTACACCTTC
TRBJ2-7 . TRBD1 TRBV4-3 CASSQETGFHEQYF TGCGCCAGCAGCCAAGAGACAGGGTTCCACGAGCAGTACTTC
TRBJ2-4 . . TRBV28 CASRETGSLAKNIQYF TGTGCCAGCAGAGAAACAGGGAGTCTAGCCAAAAACATTCAGTACTTC
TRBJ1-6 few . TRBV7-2 CASSLRQGNNSPLHF TGTGCCAGCAGCTTACGGCAGGGCAATAATTCACCCCTCCACTTT
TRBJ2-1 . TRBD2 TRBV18 CASSQGLAGGFGEQFF TGTGCCAGCTCACAGGGACTAGCGGGGGGGTTCGGTGAGCAGTTCTTC
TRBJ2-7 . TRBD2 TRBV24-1 CATSASSSGKLYEQYF TGTGCCACCAGTGCCTCGTCTAGCGGGAAATTGTACGAGCAGTACTTC
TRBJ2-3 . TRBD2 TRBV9 CASSIAGGTDTQYF TGTGCCAGCAGCATAGCGGGAGGGACAGATACGCAGTATTTT
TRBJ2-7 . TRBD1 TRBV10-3 CAISTGTGNEQYF TGTGCCATCAGCACCGGGACAGGGAACGAGCAGTACTTC
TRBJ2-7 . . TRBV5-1 CASSLQPNTGYPYEQYF TGCGCCAGCAGCCTGCAGCCAAATACAGGGTACCCCTACGAGCAGTACTTC
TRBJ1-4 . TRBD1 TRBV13 CASSSDRVGTNEKLFF TGTGCCAGCAGCTCTGACAGGGTTGGGACTAATGAAAAACTGTTTTTT
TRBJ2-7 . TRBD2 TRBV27 CASSLSGRVYEQYF TGTGCCAGCAGTTTAAGCGGGAGGGTTTACGAGCAGTACTTC
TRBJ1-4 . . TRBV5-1 CASSFYKGANEKLFF TGCGCCAGCAGCTTTTACAAGGGGGCTAATGAAAAACTGTTTTTT
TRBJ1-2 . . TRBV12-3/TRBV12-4 CASSFIPGNGYTF TGTGCCAGCAGTTTTATCCCAGGGAATGGCTACACCTTC
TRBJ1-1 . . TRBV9 CASSRVTGGLNTEAFF TGTGCCAGCAGCCGAGTGACAGGCGGACTGAACACTGAAGCTTTCTTT
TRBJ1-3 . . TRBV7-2 CASSLVGTSSGNTIYF TGTGCCAGCAGCTTAGTGGGGACAAGCTCTGGAAACACCATATATTTT
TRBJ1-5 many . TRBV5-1 CASSLDGYQPQHF TGCGCCAGCAGTTTGGATGGCTATCAGCCCCAGCATTTT
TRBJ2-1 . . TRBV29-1 CSVVSTTSNVEQFF TGCAGCGTTGTCTCGACTACCTCAAATGTGGAGCAGTTCTTC
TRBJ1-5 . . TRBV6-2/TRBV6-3 CASSARGQPQHF TGTGCCAGCAGTGCTAGGGGTCAGCCCCAGCATTTT
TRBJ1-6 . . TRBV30 CAWSVLNSPLHF TGTGCCTGGAGTGTTCTCAATTCACCCCTCCACTTT
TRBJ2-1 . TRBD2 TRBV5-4 CASAGGLGEQFF TGTGCCAGCGCGGGGGGGCTTGGTGAGCAGTTCTTC
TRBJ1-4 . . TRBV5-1 CASSLGQINEKLFF TGCGCCAGCAGCTTGGGGCAGATTAATGAAAAACTGTTTTTT
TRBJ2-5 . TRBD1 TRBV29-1 CSVARTGGETQYF TGCAGCGTTGCCCGGACAGGGGGAGAGACCCAGTACTTC
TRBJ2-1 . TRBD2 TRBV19 CASSWLAGINEQFF TGTGCCAGTAGTTGGCTAGCGGGAATCAATGAGCAGTTCTTC
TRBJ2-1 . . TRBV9 CASSVLQGPYFNEQFF TGTGCCAGCAGCGTACTTCAGGGCCCGTATTTCAATGAGCAGTTCTTC
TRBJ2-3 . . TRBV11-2 CASSLVGGTDTQYF TGTGCCAGCAGCTTAGTCGGCGGTACAGATACGCAGTATTTT
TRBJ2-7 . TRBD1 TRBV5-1 CASFNFDRGDYEQYF TGCGCCAGTTTTAATTTTGACAGGGGGGACTACGAGCAGTACTTC
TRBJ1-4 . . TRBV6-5 CASSSGTGEKLFF TGTGCCAGCAGTTCTGGTACAGGGGAAAAACTGTTTTTT
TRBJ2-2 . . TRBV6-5 CASSRTGNTGELFF TGTGCCAGCAGTCGTACAGGGAACACCGGGGAGCTGTTTTTT
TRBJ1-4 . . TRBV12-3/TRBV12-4 CASSWGDREKLFF TGTGCCAGCAGTTGGGGGGATCGGGAAAAACTGTTTTTT
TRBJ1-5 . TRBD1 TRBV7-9 CASSLPGTGRNQPQHF TGTGCCAGCAGCTTACCCGGGACAGGGCGTAATCAGCCCCAGCATTTT
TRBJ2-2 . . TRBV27 CASSMVHLSGELFF TGTGCCAGCAGCATGGTCCACTTGTCCGGGGAGCTGTTTTTT
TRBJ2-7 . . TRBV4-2 CASSQNRFYEQYF TGTGCCAGCAGCCAAAACCGGTTCTACGAGCAGTACTTC